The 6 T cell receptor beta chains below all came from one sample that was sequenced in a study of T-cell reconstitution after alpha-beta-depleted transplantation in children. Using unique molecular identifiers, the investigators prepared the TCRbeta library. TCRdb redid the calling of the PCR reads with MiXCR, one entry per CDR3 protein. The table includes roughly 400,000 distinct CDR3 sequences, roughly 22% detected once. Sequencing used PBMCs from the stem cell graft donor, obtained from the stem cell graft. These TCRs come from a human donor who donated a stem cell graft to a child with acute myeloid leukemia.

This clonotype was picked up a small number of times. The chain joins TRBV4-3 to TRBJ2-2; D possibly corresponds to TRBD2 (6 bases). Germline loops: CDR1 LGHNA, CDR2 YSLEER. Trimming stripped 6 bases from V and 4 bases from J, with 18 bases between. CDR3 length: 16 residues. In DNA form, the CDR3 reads TGCGCCAGCAGTATAGGTCTCGGGAGCGGCACCGGGGAGCTGTTTTTT. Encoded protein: CASSIGLGSGTGELFF.

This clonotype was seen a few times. The CDR3 DNA reads TGCAGTGCAAAGGGGGTTGGGGCTAGCGGGAGGGAGACCCAGTACTTC. Translating it yields CSAKGVGASGRETQYF. The J gene is TRBJ2-5, the V gene TRBV20-1, with TRBD2 matching over 11 bases. Germline lookup yields CDR1 DFQATT and CDR2 SNEGSKA (reference sequence). Unmatched junction bases numbered 14, after V lost 6 bases and J lost 5 bases. The CDR3 length is 16 residues.

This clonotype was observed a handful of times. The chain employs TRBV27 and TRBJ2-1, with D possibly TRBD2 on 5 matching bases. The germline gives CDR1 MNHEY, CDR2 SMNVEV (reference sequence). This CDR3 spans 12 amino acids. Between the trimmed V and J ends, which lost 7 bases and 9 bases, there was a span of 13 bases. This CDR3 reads CASTDGRAEQFF. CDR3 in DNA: TGTGCCAGCACCGACGGGCGGGCTGAGCAGTTCTTC.

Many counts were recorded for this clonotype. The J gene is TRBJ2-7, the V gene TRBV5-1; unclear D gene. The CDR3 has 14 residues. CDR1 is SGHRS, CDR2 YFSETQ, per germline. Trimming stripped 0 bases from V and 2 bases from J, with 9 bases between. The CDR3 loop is CASSLVGSPYEQYF. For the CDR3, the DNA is TGCGCCAGCAGCTTGGTCGGCAGTCCCTACGAGCAGTACTTC.

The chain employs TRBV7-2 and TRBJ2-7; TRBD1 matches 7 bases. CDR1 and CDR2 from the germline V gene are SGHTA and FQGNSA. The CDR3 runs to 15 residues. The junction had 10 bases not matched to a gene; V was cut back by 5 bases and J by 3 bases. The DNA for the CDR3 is TGTGCCAGCAGCCACGGGACAGTGACGTACTACGAGCAGTACTTC. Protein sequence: CASSHGTVTYYEQYF.

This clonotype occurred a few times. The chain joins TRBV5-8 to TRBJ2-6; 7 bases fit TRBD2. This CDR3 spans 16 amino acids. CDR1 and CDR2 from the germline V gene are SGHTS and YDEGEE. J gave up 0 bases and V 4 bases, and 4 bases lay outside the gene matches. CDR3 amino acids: CASSLWGGSGANVLTF. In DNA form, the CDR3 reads TGTGCCAGCAGCCTGTGGGGGGGCTCTGGGGCCAACGTCCTGACTTTC.